This T cell receptor beta chain was obtained from a study of T cells in Graves' hyperthyroidism and ophthalmopathy. Regions amplified from RNA transcripts were the TCR beta CDR3 regions. With the HTBI primer set, the TCR CDR3 went through a first round of RT-PCR. TCRdb called the multiplex PCR reads again in MiXCR, with one record for every CDR3 protein. In the table there are approximately 620,000 distinct CDR3 sequences, approximately 15% of which are singletons. This clonotype was observed many times. Its matching antigen is unknown. Overall study findings and caveats: Most clonotypes expanded in the thyroid (above 0.001) were also present in blood.

The receptor was derived from a woman aged 25 to 45 with Graves' hyperthyroidism that later progressed to Graves' ophthalmopathy. The specimen was blood.

The CDR3 loop reads CAISQGDSYNEQFF. The CDR3 nucleotides are TGTGCCATCTCACAGGGAGACTCCTACAATGAGCAGTTCTTC. This chain uses TRBV6-1 with TRBJ2-1; perhaps TRBD1 as D (6 bases). Germline CDR1 MNHNS, CDR2 SASEGT. The CDR3 totals 14 residues. V was pared by 10 bases and J by 0 bases, with 13 bases between.